This T cell receptor beta chain was identified in a study of early T cells in non-severe SARS-CoV-2 infection. This clonotype showed up many times. Via MiXCR, TCRdb re-called the 5' RACE reads, giving one row per CDR3 protein. The sample shows more than 20,000 distinct CDR3 sequences, around 4.5% of them seen only once. Trimming removed 5 bases at V and 8 bases at J, with 7 bases between. Germline V gives CDR1 MNHEY, CDR2 SVGAGI. The CDR3 is 12 residues long. The TCR originated in an adult who was a healthcare worker with PCR-confirmed SARS-CoV-2 infection or an uninfected control (not recorded which). The genes are TRBV6-5 and TRBJ1-6; D unresolved. Sequences were obtained from whole blood. CDR3 sequence: CASSRQDSPLHF. The CDR3 region has the DNA TGTGCCAGCAGTCGCCAGGATTCACCCCTCCACTTT.